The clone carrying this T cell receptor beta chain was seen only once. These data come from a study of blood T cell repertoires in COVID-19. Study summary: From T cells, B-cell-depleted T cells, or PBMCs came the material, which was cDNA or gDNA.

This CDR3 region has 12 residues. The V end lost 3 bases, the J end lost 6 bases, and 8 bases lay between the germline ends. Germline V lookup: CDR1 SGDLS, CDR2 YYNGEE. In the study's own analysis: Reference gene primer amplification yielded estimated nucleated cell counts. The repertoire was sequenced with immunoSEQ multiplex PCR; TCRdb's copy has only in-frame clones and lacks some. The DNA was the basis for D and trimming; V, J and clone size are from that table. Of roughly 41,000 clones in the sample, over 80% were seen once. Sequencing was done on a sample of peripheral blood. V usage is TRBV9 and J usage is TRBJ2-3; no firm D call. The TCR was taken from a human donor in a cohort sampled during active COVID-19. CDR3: CASSGIQDTQYF. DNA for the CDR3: TGTGCCAGCAGCGGTATCCAGGATACGCAGTATTTT.